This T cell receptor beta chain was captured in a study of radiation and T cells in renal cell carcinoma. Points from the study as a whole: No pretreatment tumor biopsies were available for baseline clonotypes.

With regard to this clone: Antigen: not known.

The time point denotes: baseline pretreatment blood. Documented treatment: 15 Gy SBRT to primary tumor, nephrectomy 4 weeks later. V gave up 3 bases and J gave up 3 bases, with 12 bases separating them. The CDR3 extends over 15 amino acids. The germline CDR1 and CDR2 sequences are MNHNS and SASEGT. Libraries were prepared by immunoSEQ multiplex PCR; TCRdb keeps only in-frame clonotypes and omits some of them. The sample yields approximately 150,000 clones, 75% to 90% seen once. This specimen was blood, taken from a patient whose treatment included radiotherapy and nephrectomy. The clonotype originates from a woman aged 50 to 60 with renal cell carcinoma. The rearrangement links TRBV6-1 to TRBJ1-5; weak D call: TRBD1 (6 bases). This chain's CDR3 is CASSEMTGDNQPQHF. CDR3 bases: TGTGCCAGCAGTGAGATGACAGGAGACAATCAGCCCCAGCATTTT.